The next 31 T cell receptor beta chains were all read from a single sample in a study of T cells in tuberculosis. Sorting used thawed, overnight-rested PBMC stained with anti-CD3, a viability dye and GMM-loaded CD1B tetramer. C32 glucose monomycolate from Rhodococcus equi was loaded onto the CD1B tetramers. The method was immunoSEQ multiplex PCR; TCRdb's version includes in-frame clones alone and lacks a portion of them. The sample contains more than 70,000 clones, roughly 88% of which appear only once. Sequencing was performed on CD1b-GMM tetramer-negative cells sorted from PBMCs. The source of these receptors is an adult woman with latent tuberculosis.

The chain links TRBV29-1 to TRBJ1-2; possibly TRBD1 for D (5 bases). CDR3 length: 14 amino acids. The ends were cut back, 4 bases at V and 2 bases at J, with 14 bases in the middle. Germline CDR1 reads SQVTM; CDR2 reads ANQGSEA. The CDR3 region has the DNA TGCAGCGTTGTAGGGCAGGGAACCAACTATGGCTACACCTTC. This gives the protein CSVVGQGTNYGYTF.

A single count supports this clone. The V gene is TRBV5-1, the J gene TRBJ2-3; no definite D call. V lost 0 bases to trimming and J lost 4 bases, with 9 bases between them. Germline V lookup: CDR1 SGHRS, CDR2 YFSETQ. The CDR3 length is 14 residues. CDR3 residues: CASSLGGFPDTQYF. CDR3 in DNA: TGCGCCAGCAGCTTGGGCGGATTCCCAGATACGCAGTATTTT.

V usage is TRBV5-1 and J usage is TRBJ1-4, with D possibly matching TRBD1 (5 bases). Germline lookup yields CDR1 SGHRS and CDR2 YFSETQ. V dropped 5 bases and J dropped 3 bases, with 11 bases sitting between them. The CDR3 has 14 residues. In nucleotides, the CDR3 is TGCGCCAGCAGAGCGGGGACGGCTAATGAAAAACTGTTTTTT. This encodes CASRAGTANEKLFF.

The rearrangement joins TRBV12-5 to TRBJ2-7, with D perhaps matching TRBD1 (6 bases). The V end lost 5 bases, the J end lost 0 bases, and 11 bases lay between the germline ends. Per germline, CDR1 LGHNT and CDR2 FRNRAP. The CDR3 length is 14 residues. In nucleotides, the CDR3 is TGTGCTAGTGGTCCAGGGGACGGCTCCTACGAGCAGTACGTC. This translates into CASGPGDGSYEQYV.

J is TRBJ1-1 and V is TRBV28; no firm D call. Germline V gives CDR1 MDHEN, CDR2 SYDVKM. The CDR3 is 15 amino acids. Trimming stripped 6 bases from V and 1 base from J, with 15 bases between. The CDR3 protein is CASRTGKSGNTEAFF. The CDR3 nucleotides are TGTGCCAGCAGGACGGGGAAAAGTGGGAACACTGAAGCTTTCTTT.

This chain links TRBV5-1 with TRBJ2-4; 7 bases align to TRBD2. The trim removed 4 bases at V and 0 bases at J, leaving 7 bases unmatched. This CDR3 has 16 amino acids. Germline assignment: CDR1 SGHRS and CDR2 YFSETQ. The CDR3 DNA reads as TGCGCCAGCAGCGGGGGGGGACTGTTAGCCAAAAACATTCAGTACTTC. Protein: CASSGGGLLAKNIQYF.

The chain combines TRBV5-1 with TRBJ2-5; tentative D call: TRBD2 (7 bases). Trimming pared 4 bases from V and 2 bases from J, leaving 27 bases between. CDR1 is SGHRS and CDR2 is YFSETQ in the germline V gene. The CDR3 spans 19 residues. CDR3 protein: CASSLPHKPEAGAQETQYF. CDR3 sequence (DNA): TGCGCCAGCAGCCTCCCCCACAAACCGGAGGCGGGGGCACAAGAGACCCAGTACTTC.

The gene calls are TRBV15 and TRBJ1-2, with 9 positions matching TRBD1. Germline CDR1 is LNHNV and CDR2 is YYDKDF (reference sequence). V was pared by 3 bases and J by 10 bases, with 6 bases of the junction left unmatched. The length of the CDR3 is 13 residues. CDR3 protein: CATSSGTGWDYTF. CDR3 coding DNA: TGTGCCACCAGCAGTGGGACAGGGTGGGACTACACCTTC.

The J gene is TRBJ1-2, the V gene TRBV11-2; no clear D gene. The V and J ends lost 0 bases and 4 bases respectively, with 3 bases between them. The CDR3 length is 12 residues. Germline V lookup: CDR1 SGHAT, CDR2 FQNNGV. The CDR3 DNA reads TGTGCCAGCAGCTTAGACGGCTATGGCTACACCTTC. This codes for CASSLDGYGYTF. Full variable domain (outside the CDR3, taken from reference TRBV11-2 and TRBJ1-2): EAGVAQSPRYKIIEKRQSVAFWCNPISGHATLYWYQQILGQGPKLLIQFQNNGVVDDSQLPKDRFSAERLKGVDSTLKIQPAKLEDSAVYLCASSLDGYGYTFGSGTRLTVV.

The CDR3 DNA is TGTGCCAGCAGCTTAGTACCCGGGGGGTCAAGGAACATTCAGTACTTC. As protein: CASSLVPGGSRNIQYF. V gene TRBV7-2 combines with J gene TRBJ2-4; 7 bases are shared with TRBD2. Germline values: CDR1 SGHTA, CDR2 FQGNSA. Unmatched junction bases numbered 10, after V lost 1 base and J lost 7 bases. The CDR3 has 16 amino acids.

The genes are TRBV2 and TRBJ1-3; 7 bases are a match to TRBD1. Germline V lookup: CDR1 SNHLY, CDR2 FYNNEI. This CDR3 has 15 amino acids. With V trimmed by 6 bases and J by 0 bases, 5 bases remained unmatched. CDR3 sequence: CASRTRDSSGNTIYF. The DNA for the CDR3 is TGTGCCAGCAGGACCCGGGACAGCTCTGGAAACACCATATATTTT. Drawing the rest from reference TRBV2 and TRBJ1-3, the complete variable domain is EPEVTQTPSHQVTQMGQEVILRCVPISNHLYFYWYRQILGQKVEFLVSFYNNEISEKSEIFDDQFSVERPDGSNFTLKIRSTKLEDSAMYFCASRTRDSSGNTIYFGEGSWLTVV.

V usage is TRBV19 and J usage is TRBJ2-5; TRBD1 agrees at 9 bases. This CDR3 region has 15 residues. The V segment lost 3 bases and the J segment 5 bases; nucleotides outside the gene matches: 7. Per germline, CDR1 LNHDA and CDR2 SQIVND (reference sequence). CDR3 sequence (DNA): TGTGCCAGTAGTATCCCAACAGGGGGCTTGGAGACCCAGTACTTC. Residues: CASSIPTGGLETQYF.

V and J are TRBV5-1 and TRBJ2-7; D is possibly TRBD1 (5 bases). CDR3 length: 12 amino acids. The germline gives CDR1 SGHRS, CDR2 YFSETQ. The V and J ends lost 5 bases and 7 bases respectively, with 13 bases between them. For the CDR3, the DNA is TGCGCCAGCAGGCTAGGGGATGAGGAGCAGTACGTC. This codes for CASRLGDEEQYV.

The chain combines TRBV23-1 with TRBJ1-2, with 7 bases lining up with TRBD1. TRBV23-1 is recorded as an ORF, its role being uncertain. The CDR3 consists of 17 residues. J was trimmed by 0 bases and V by 0 bases; bases with no gene match: 7. CDR3 sequence reads: CASSQSVPDRTNYGYTF. The CDR3 DNA is TGCGCCAGCAGTCAATCGGTTCCGGACAGGACTAACTATGGCTACACCTTC.

The rearrangement uses TRBV5-4 and TRBJ1-5; maybe TRBD1 (6 bases). V lost 3 bases and J lost 4, with 17 bases in between. The CDR3 contains 16 residues. Germline CDR1 is SGHNT and CDR2 is YYREEE (reference sequence). The CDR3 sequence is CASSYNAGQSNQPQHF. In DNA form, the CDR3 reads TGTGCCAGCAGCTACAATGCCGGACAGTCTAATCAGCCCCAGCATTTT. Full variable domain (outside the CDR3, taken from reference TRBV5-4 and TRBJ1-5): ETGVTQSPTHLIKTRGQQVTLRCSSQSGHNTVSWYQQALGQGPQFIFQYYREEENGRGNFPPRFSGLQFPNYSSELNVNALELDDSALYLCASSYNAGQSNQPQHFGDGTRLSIL.

The chain recombines TRBV19 with TRBJ1-1; 7 bases agree with TRBD1. V was pared by 3 bases and J by 1 base, with 5 bases of the junction left unmatched. Germline-derived CDR1 and CDR2 are LNHDA and SQIVND (reference sequence). The CDR3 covers 15 residues. The CDR3 DNA reads TGTGCCAGTAGTATGACAGGGCGATGGAACACTGAAGCTTTCTTT. Protein: CASSMTGRWNTEAFF.

The gene calls are TRBV28 and TRBJ1-6; D may be TRBD1 (5 bases). Germline values: CDR1 MDHEN, CDR2 SYDVKM. The CDR3 runs 12 residues. V lost 5 bases to trimming and J lost 6 bases, with 5 bases between them. The CDR3 spells CASSDSNSPLHF. As DNA, the CDR3 is TGTGCCAGCAGTGACAGTAATTCACCCCTCCACTTT.

The CDR3 sequence is CASSYRGNQPQHF. The CDR3 nucleotides are TGTGCCAGCAGTTACCGGGGAAATCAGCCCCAGCATTTT. V and J are TRBV6-5 and TRBJ1-5; D is unclear. V was cut by 2 bases and J by 4 bases, with 6 bases left in between. CDR1 is MNHEY and CDR2 is SVGAGI in the germline V gene. The CDR3 is 13 amino acids.

This chain uses TRBV5-4 with TRBJ2-1, with 7 bases fitting TRBD1. Germline V gives CDR1 SGHNT, CDR2 YYREEE (reference sequence). The ends lost 3 bases at V and 7 bases at J; junction bases unmatched: 13. This CDR3 comprises 16 residues. The CDR3 loop reads CASSSGGRGPRNEQFF. CDR3 DNA: TGTGCCAGCAGCTCTGGTGGTAGGGGGCCTCGAAATGAGCAGTTCTTC.

This chain links TRBV9 with TRBJ1-6; tentative D call: TRBD1 (5 bases). Trimming stripped 5 bases from V and 7 bases from J, with 13 bases between. The CDR3 contains 14 residues. CDR1 and CDR2 (germline): SGDLS, YYNGEE. As DNA, the CDR3 is TGTGCCAGCAGTGACAGACAGAGCAATTCACCCCTCCACTTT. As protein: CASSDRQSNSPLHF.

This chain connects TRBV6-1 to TRBJ2-7; TRBD2 agrees at 12 bases. V gave up 3 bases and J gave up 6 bases; unmatched junction bases: 3. The CDR3 covers 14 residues. Germline CDR1 reads MNHNS; CDR2 reads SASEGT. CDR3 in DNA: TGTGCCAGCAGTGAGTTACTAGCGGGAGGCGAGCAGTACGTC. Its translation: CASSELLAGGEQYV.

As concerns this clone: At one of its ends the junction is not consistent with the germline gene, which may arise from a read error. This chain links TRBV30 with TRBJ1-2; weak D call: TRBD1 (5 bases). Germline V gives CDR1 GTSNPN, CDR2 SVGIG (reference sequence). This CDR3 has 14 residues. The CDR3 loop is CAWSVHGGGSRSHF. The DNA of the CDR3 is TGTGCCTGGAGTGTACACGGGGGTGGTTCTCGGTCGCACTTC.

This clone has more than one count but fewer than ten. The chain combines TRBV5-1 with TRBJ1-1; no clear D. Germline V gene data show CDR1 as SGHRS and CDR2 as YFSETQ. Between the trimmed V and J ends, which lost 3 bases and 3 bases, there was a span of 18 bases. The CDR3 extends over 16 amino acids. CDR3 coding DNA: TGCGCCAGCAGCTCCAACTTCGAGTTGTCGGACACTGAAGCTTTCTTT. Residues: CASSSNFELSDTEAFF.

The genes are TRBV5-1 and TRBJ2-3; 11 positions match TRBD1. Germline CDR1 and CDR2: SGHRS and YFSETQ. The CDR3 loop spans 13 amino acids. The trim removed 4 bases at V and 9 bases at J, leaving 4 bases unmatched. CDR3 DNA: TGCGCCAGCAGCAGGGGACAGGGGGAAACGCAGTATTTT. It specifies CASSRGQGETQYF.

This sequence joins TRBV29-1 and TRBJ1-2; 8 bases fit TRBD1. CDR1 and CDR2 (germline): SQVTM, ANQGSEA. The CDR3 runs 13 residues. With V trimmed by 6 bases and J by 5 bases, 8 bases remained unmatched. In DNA form, the CDR3 reads TGCAGCGTAGAGACAGGGGCTTTTTATGGCTACACCTTC. It encodes CSVETGAFYGYTF. Using reference TRBV29-1 and TRBJ1-2 for the parts outside the CDR3, the full variable domain is SAVISQKPSRDICQRGTSLTIQCQVDSQVTMMFWYRQQPGQSLTLIATANQGSEATYESGFVIDKFPISRPNLTFSTLTVSNMSPEDSSIYLCSVETGAFYGYTFGSGTRLTVV.

The rearrangement joins TRBV6-1 to TRBJ2-7, with TRBD2 matching over 9 bases. The CDR3 runs to 13 residues. Germline V gives CDR1 MNHNS, CDR2 SASEGT. The trim removed 9 bases at V and 4 bases at J, leaving 7 bases unmatched. The CDR3 DNA is TGTGCCAGAAACCGCGGGGGGGCTTACGAGCAGTACTTC. It is translated as CARNRGGAYEQYF.

This chain uses TRBV10-3 with TRBJ2-1; 9 positions agree with TRBD1. This CDR3 has 16 amino acids. Germline assignment: CDR1 ENHRY and CDR2 SYGVKD. Germline trimming cut 0 bases from V and 6 bases from J; bases unmatched to any gene: 6. In nucleotides, the CDR3 is TGTGCCATCAGTGAGTCGGTGGGGACAGGGAGCAATGAGCAGTTCTTC. Its translation: CAISESVGTGSNEQFF.

The rearrangement uses TRBV4-1 and TRBJ2-1; 9 bases line up with TRBD2. Germline CDR1 and CDR2: MGHRA and YSYEKL. The J segment lost 5 bases and the V segment lost 3 bases, leaving 5 bases of the junction unmatched. This CDR3 is 15 amino acids long. The CDR3: CASSQPTSGHNEQFF. CDR3 sequence (DNA): TGCGCCAGCAGCCAGCCGACTAGCGGTCACAATGAGCAGTTCTTC.

The chain is built from TRBV28 and TRBJ2-3; D perhaps matches TRBD2 (6 bases). V dropped 5 bases and J dropped 1 base, with 19 bases sitting between them. Looked up from germline, CDR1 is MDHEN and CDR2 is SYDVKM. This CDR3 spans 17 amino acids. CDR3 sequence: CASSPPGGRGGTDTQYF. In nucleotides, the CDR3 is TGTGCCAGCAGTCCCCCAGGAGGGCGGGGTGGCACAGATACGCAGTATTTT.

The V and J genes are TRBV9 and TRBJ1-2; TRBD1 matches at 7 bases. Germline lookup yields CDR1 SGDLS and CDR2 YYNGEE. This CDR3 region has 14 residues. The V segment lost 4 bases and the J segment 6 bases; nucleotides outside the gene matches: 9. DNA for the CDR3: TGTGCCAGCAGCACAAGGGACAGTCGGGATGGCTACACCTTC. Protein sequence: CASSTRDSRDGYTF.

The chain combines TRBV19 with TRBJ1-4; tentative D call: TRBD1 (5 bases). Germline CDR1 is LNHDA and CDR2 is SQIVND (reference sequence). The CDR3 length is 14 residues. V lost 6 bases and J 8 bases, leaving 16 bases between the germline ends. The CDR3 coding sequence is TGTGCCAGTAGCCCCGGGGGGGTCGGCGAAAAACTGTTTTTT. Amino acid sequence: CASSPGGVGEKLFF.